A selection of T cell receptor beta chains follows, all from one sample in a study of CD8 T cells in ankylosing spondylitis. A single record per CDR3 protein comes from TCRdb applying MiXCR to the 5' RACE reads. In the table there are 390,000 or so distinct CDR3 sequences, 20% to 25% of which are singletons. Input material: blood, either unsorted or a sorted T cell fraction (not recorded which). The source of these receptors is a male donor with ankylosing spondylitis. Both conserved end residues are part of each CDR3. Clone size is stated in some rows and not others, as once, few, many or a class when expanded.

TRBJ2-7 | . | TRBV5-5 | CASSRGLAVGEQYF
TRBJ2-7 | . | TRBV20-1 | CSAWRLEYEQYF
TRBJ2-1 | . | TRBV5-1 | CASSGTTSSNEQFF
TRBJ2-5 | few | TRBV28 | CASSLPLGETQYF
TRBJ1-1 | . | TRBV11-2 | CASSLPWQGDFAEAFF
TRBJ1-6 | . | TRBV7-2 | CASSPNGGKNNSPLHF
TRBJ1-2 | few | TRBV29-1 | CSVGGAPYGYTF
TRBJ1-3 | once | TRBV7-2 | CASSLVTASPSGNTIYF
TRBJ2-5 | . | TRBV12-5 | CASGLEGGETQYF
TRBJ2-5 | many | TRBV6-1 | CASYNRGLGETQYF
TRBJ1-1 | once | TRBV20-1 | CSAVGRNTEAFF
TRBJ1-2 | . | TRBV20-1 | CSATGGRWLRGYTF
TRBJ2-7 | . | TRBV21-1 | CASSKTINLDNYEQYF
TRBJ2-2 | . | TRBV20-1 | CSAQRFGNTGELFF
TRBJ1-1 | . | TRBV2 | CASSERGNRNTEAFF
TRBJ1-2 | many | TRBV5-1 | CASSLEADNYGYTF
TRBJ2-3 | few | TRBV5-1 | CASSLRLGTDTQYF
TRBJ2-7 | . | TRBV18 | CASSPSGTVGEQYF
TRBJ2-3 | . | TRBV5-1 | CASSPMTSRSTDTQYF
TRBJ2-7 | few | TRBV4-1 | CASSRTLAGSYEQYF
TRBJ1-6 | . | TRBV5-4 | CASSLSAGFNSPLHF
TRBJ2-6 | . | TRBV4-2 | CASSQDRTGGANVLTF
TRBJ2-5 | . | TRBV5-6 | CASSFQRETQYF
TRBJ2-1 | . | TRBV24-1 | CATTDSQYNEQFF
TRBJ2-1 | . | TRBV11-2 | CASSLDRGGHFIQFF
TRBJ1-1 | . | TRBV3-1 | CASSQEGQGTEAFF
TRBJ2-5 | . | TRBV6-5 | CASSYSGTERETQYF
TRBJ2-1 | . | TRBV19 | CASSMVGGYEQFF
TRBJ1-6 | few | TRBV4-3 | CASSQDRGGGSPLHF
TRBJ2-7 | . | TRBV7-9 | CASSLADSSYEQYF
TRBJ2-3 | . | TRBV20-1 | CSARETSGTDTQYF
TRBJ2-2 | . | TRBV9 | CASSETGEAGELFF
TRBJ1-4 | . | TRBV5-1 | CASSLEAGLEKLFF
TRBJ2-7 | few | TRBV20-1 | CSARDRRLPHF
TRBJ2-7 | . | TRBV12-3/TRBV12-4 | CASSQGHHEQYF
TRBJ2-3 | . | TRBV20-1 | CSARRTGSDTQYF
TRBJ1-3 | few | TRBV18 | CASSPVQGYGNTIYF
TRBJ2-2 | few | TRBV5-1 | CASSSRDRGAGELFF
TRBJ2-1 | . | TRBV6-6 | CAIGRNEQFF
TRBJ2-2 | few | TRBV29-1 | CSVVDKNTGELFF
TRBJ2-1 | . | TRBV28 | CASGLAKSYNEQFF